This TCR beta chain was retrieved from a study of cytomegalovirus exposure and HLA in healthy donors. Regarding the study as a whole: CMV serostatus was the sole immune exposure information available.

The sample holds a few counts of this clone. Its antigen is unidentified. The PCR used 60 Vbeta and 13 Jbeta primers. Sequencing was performed with immunoSEQ multiplex PCR; in TCRdb, only in-frame clones are kept and a portion is missing. The table has some 150,000 clones, approximately 74% seen once. V was shortened by 5 bases and J by 7 bases, with 11 bases between the two germline ends. Germline V gene data show CDR1 as SEHNR and CDR2 as FQNEAQ (reference sequence). The CDR3 loop spans 12 amino acids. This rearrangement joins TRBV7-9 to TRBJ1-1, with a possible D match to TRBD1 (5 bases). The sequenced sample was PBMCs. The source of this sequence is a man between 18 and 35 years old in good health and CMV-seropositive. For the CDR3, the DNA is TGTGCCAGCAGCCCCGGAACAGGTGAAGCTTTCTTT. Amino acids: CASSPGTGEAFF.